A single sample is the source of the 8 T cell receptor beta chains below, sequenced in a study of blood T cells in healthy people across ages. A J-beta primer mix and a sample-barcoded 5' primer were used in a second PCR of about 7 to 12 cycles. In TCRdb, the 5' RACE reads were re-called with MiXCR into one record per CDR3 protein. This table holds about 1.4 million distinct CDR3 sequences, roughly 59% found once. The sample consisted of blood. These receptors were collected from a man in his late teens or twenties in good health.

V and J are TRBV5-5 and TRBJ2-1; 7 bases are shared with TRBD2. The CDR3 has 17 residues. From germline, CDR1 is SGHKS and CDR2 YYEKEE (reference sequence). V was pared by 2 bases and J by 2 bases, with 10 bases of the junction left unmatched. CDR3 amino acids: CASSFRSSGGTYNEQFF. Written as DNA, the CDR3 is TGTGCCAGCAGCTTCCGGTCGTCCGGGGGGACCTACAATGAGCAGTTCTTC.

This clonotype came up a few times. The chain uses TRBV12-3 or TRBV12-4 and TRBJ2-4; possible D gene TRBD1, 6 bases. The J call is in doubt because the DNA end fits TRBJ2-7 better. The CDR3 length is 13 residues. Written as DNA, the CDR3 is TGTGCCAGCAGCGCAGGACAGAACTACGAGCAGTACTTC. This translates into CASSAGQNYEQYF.

This chain uses TRBV5-1 with TRBJ2-5, with TRBD2 identical over 8 bases. The germline CDR1 and CDR2 sequences are SGHRS and YFSETQ. The V and J ends lost 4 bases and 1 base, in that order; junction bases with no gene match: 3. The CDR3 has 14 amino acids. CDR3 amino acids: CASSHTSGQETQYF. CDR3 DNA sequence: TGCGCCAGCAGCCATACTAGCGGCCAAGAGACCCAGTACTTC. The full variable domain, with the rest looked up from reference TRBV5-1 and TRBJ2-5, is KAGVTQTPRYLIKTRGQQVTLSCSPISGHRSVSWYQQTPGQGLQFLFEYFSETQRNKGNFPGRFSGRQFSNSRSEMNVSTLELGDSALYLCASSHTSGQETQYFGPGTRLLVL.

The chain recombines TRBV7-2 with TRBJ1-4, with 7 bases identical to TRBD1. The CDR3 sequence is 14 residues long. The V gene's germline CDR1 is SGHTA and CDR2 FQGNSA. V was pared by 5 bases and J by 8 bases, with 8 bases of the junction left unmatched. For the CDR3, the DNA is TGTGCCAGCAGCCGGGACAGAATGGTAGAAAAACTGTTTTTT. It translates to CASSRDRMVEKLFF.

This chain uses TRBV4-1 with TRBJ2-7, with D maybe TRBD1 (6 bases). Near its end, the DNA agrees better with TRBJ2-1, so the J call may be wrong. Germline-derived CDR1 and CDR2 are MGHRA and YSYEKL. CDR3 size: 17 residues. CDR3 nucleotide sequence: TGCGCCAGCAGCCAAGAAAGGGGGACGAAGAGCGACAATGAGCAGTTCTTC. Protein: CASSQERGTKSDNEQFF.

The table lists this clonotype with a few counts. V is TRBV7-9 and J is TRBJ1-1, with TRBD1 as a possible D gene (6 bases). Germline V gene sequence: CDR1 SEHNR, CDR2 FQNEAQ (reference sequence). Trimming stripped 7 bases from V and 5 bases from J, with 11 bases between. The CDR3 runs 12 residues. CDR3 sequence (DNA): TGTGCCAGCAAGGACAGTACAACTGAAGCTTTCTTT. This gives the protein CASKDSTTEAFF.

CDR3 sequence reads: CASSQDQSGGQPQHF. As DNA, the CDR3 is TGCGCCAGCAGCCAAGATCAAAGCGGGGGTCAGCCCCAGCATTTT. The chain is built from TRBV4-1 and TRBJ1-5, with D possibly matching TRBD1 (5 bases). Trimming pared 0 bases from V and 6 bases from J, leaving 12 bases between. The V gene's germline CDR1 is MGHRA and CDR2 YSYEKL. The CDR3 has 15 residues.

The chain employs TRBV6-6 and TRBJ1-1, with 8 bases fitting TRBD1. J lost 6 bases, V lost 5 bases, and 8 bases had no gene match. Looked up from germline, CDR1 is MNHNY and CDR2 is SVGAGI (reference sequence). This CDR3 has 14 residues. The CDR3 spells CASSATGVGPEAFF. The DNA for the CDR3 is TGTGCCAGCAGTGCGACAGGGGTCGGACCTGAAGCTTTCTTT.